The present entry profiles one TCR beta chain with its context. These data are taken from a study of T-cell memory formation after mild COVID-19. In TCRdb, the 5' RACE reads were re-called with MiXCR into one record per CDR3 protein. The sample comprises 450,000 to 650,000 distinct CDR3 sequences, about 20% of which are singletons, and approximately 8.4% rests with the top ten. The sequenced material came from PBMCs or a T cell subset sorted from them (not recorded which). The sequence came from an adult woman who had mild COVID-19 (a few samples of this study predate the infection). Cell type and time point are not known.

CDR3 bases: TGTGCCAGCAGCTTAACAGGGTCTCGGGAGCAGTACTTC. Amino acids: CASSLTGSREQYF. This chain connects TRBV7-3 to TRBJ2-7; no definite D call. Trimming took 0 bases from V and 7 from J, leaving 10 bases between them. Germline V gene data show CDR1 as SGHTA and CDR2 as FQGTGA. The CDR3 is 13 residues long.